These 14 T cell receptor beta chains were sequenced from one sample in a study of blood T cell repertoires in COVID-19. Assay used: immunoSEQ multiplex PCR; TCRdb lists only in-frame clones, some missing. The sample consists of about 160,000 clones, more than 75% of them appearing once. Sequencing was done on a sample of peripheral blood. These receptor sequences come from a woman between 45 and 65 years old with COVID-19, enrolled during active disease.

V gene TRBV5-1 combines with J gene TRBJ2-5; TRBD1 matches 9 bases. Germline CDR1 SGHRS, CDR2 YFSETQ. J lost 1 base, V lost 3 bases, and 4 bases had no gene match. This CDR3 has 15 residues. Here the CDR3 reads CASSYQTGGQETQYF. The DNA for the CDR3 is TGCGCCAGCAGCTACCAGACAGGGGGCCAAGAGACCCAGTACTTC.

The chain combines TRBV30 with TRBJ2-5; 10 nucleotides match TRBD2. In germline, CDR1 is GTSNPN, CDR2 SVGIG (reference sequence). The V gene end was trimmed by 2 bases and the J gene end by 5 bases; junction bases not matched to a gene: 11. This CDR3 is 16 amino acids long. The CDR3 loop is CAWSFRGLAGAETQYF. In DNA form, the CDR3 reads TGTGCCTGGAGTTTCAGAGGTCTAGCGGGGGCGGAGACCCAGTACTTC. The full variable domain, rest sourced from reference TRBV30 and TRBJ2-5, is SQTIHQWPATLVQPVGSPLSLECTVEGTSNPNLYWYRQAAGRGLQLLFYSVGIGQISSEVPQNLSASRPQDRQFILSSKKLLLSDSGFYLCAWSFRGLAGAETQYFGPGTRLLVL.

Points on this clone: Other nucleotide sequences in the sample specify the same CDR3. The CDR3 DNA reads TGTGCCAGCAGCCCGTACGGGGAGCTGTTTTTT. Amino acid sequence: CASSPYGELFF. This chain connects TRBV12-3 or TRBV12-4 to TRBJ2-2, with D unclear. The CDR3 totals 11 residues. V lost 6 bases and J lost 7, with 6 bases in between.

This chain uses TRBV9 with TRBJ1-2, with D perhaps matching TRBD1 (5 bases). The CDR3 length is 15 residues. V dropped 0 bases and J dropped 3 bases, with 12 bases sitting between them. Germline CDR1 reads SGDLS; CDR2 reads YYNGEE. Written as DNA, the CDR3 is TGTGCCAGCAGCGTAGGGGGGGACGGCCACTATGGCTACACCTTC. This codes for CASSVGGDGHYGYTF.

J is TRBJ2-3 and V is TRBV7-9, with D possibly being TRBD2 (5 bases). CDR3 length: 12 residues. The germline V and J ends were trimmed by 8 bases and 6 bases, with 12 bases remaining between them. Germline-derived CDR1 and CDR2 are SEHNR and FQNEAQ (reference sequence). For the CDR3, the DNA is TGTGCCAGCGGACTTTCCGGGGATACGCAGTATTTT. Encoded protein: CASGLSGDTQYF.

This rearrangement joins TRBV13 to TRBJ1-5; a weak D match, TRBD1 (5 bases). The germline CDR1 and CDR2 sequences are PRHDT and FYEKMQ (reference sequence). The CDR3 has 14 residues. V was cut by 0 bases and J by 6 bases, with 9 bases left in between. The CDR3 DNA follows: TGTGCCAGCAGCTTAGGACAGGTCCGTCAGCCCCAGCATTTT. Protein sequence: CASSLGQVRQPQHF.

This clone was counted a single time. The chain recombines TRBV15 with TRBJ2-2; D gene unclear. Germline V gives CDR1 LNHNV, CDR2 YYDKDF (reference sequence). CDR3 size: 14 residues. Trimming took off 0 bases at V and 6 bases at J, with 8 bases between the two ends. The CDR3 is CATSRDRMAGELFF. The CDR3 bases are TGTGCCACCAGCAGAGATAGAATGGCCGGGGAGCTGTTTTTT.

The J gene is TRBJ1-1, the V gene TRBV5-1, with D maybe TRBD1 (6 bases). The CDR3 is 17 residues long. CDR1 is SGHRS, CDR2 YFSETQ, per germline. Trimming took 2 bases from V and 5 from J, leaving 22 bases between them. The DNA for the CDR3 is TGCGCCAGCAGCTTATATTTCCCAGGGGTTTCGGGAACTGAAGCTTTCTTT. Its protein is CASSLYFPGVSGTEAFF. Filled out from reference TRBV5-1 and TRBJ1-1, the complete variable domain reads KAGVTQTPRYLIKTRGQQVTLSCSPISGHRSVSWYQQTPGQGLQFLFEYFSETQRNKGNFPGRFSGRQFSNSRSEMNVSTLELGDSALYLCASSLYFPGVSGTEAFFGQGTRLTVV.

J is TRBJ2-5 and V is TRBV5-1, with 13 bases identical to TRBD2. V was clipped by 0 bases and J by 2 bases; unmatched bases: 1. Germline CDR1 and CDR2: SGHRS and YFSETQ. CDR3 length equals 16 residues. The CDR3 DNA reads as TGCGCCAGCAGCTTGGCACTAGCGGGGGGGCAAGAGACCCAGTACTTC. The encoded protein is CASSLALAGGQETQYF.

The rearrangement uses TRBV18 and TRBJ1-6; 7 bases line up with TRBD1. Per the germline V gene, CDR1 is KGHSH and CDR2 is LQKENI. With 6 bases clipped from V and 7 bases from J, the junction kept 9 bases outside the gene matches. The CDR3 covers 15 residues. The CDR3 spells CASSQTGSGNSPLHF. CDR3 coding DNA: TGTGCCAGCTCGCAGACAGGGTCGGGGAATTCACCCCTCCACTTT.

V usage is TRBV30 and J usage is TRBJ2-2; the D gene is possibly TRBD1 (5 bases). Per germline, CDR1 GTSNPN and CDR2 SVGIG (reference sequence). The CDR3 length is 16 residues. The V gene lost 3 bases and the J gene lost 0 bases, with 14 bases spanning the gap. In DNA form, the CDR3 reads TGTGCCTGGAGCTTACAGGTTTTCGCGAACACCGGGGAGCTGTTTTTT. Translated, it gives CAWSLQVFANTGELFF. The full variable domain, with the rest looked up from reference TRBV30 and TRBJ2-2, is SQTIHQWPATLVQPVGSPLSLECTVEGTSNPNLYWYRQAAGRGLQLLFYSVGIGQISSEVPQNLSASRPQDRQFILSSKKLLLSDSGFYLCAWSLQVFANTGELFFGEGSRLTVL.

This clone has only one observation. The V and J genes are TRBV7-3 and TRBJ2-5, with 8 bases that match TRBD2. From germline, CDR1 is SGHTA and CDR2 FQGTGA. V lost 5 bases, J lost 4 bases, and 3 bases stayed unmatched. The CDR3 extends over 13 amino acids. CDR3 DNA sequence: TGTGCCAGCAGCACAACTAGCGGAGAGACCCAGTACTTC. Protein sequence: CASSTTSGETQYF.

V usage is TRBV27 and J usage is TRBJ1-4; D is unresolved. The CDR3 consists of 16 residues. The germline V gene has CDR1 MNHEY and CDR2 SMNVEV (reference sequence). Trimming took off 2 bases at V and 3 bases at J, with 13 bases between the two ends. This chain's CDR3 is CASSLIPGRANEKLFF. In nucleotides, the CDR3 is TGTGCCAGCAGTTTAATTCCGGGAAGGGCTAATGAAAAACTGTTTTTT.

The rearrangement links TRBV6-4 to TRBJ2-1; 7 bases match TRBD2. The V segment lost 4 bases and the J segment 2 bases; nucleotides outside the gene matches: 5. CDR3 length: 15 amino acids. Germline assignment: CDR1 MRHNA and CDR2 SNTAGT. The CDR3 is CASSGVGLPYNEQFF. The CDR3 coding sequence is TGTGCCAGCAGTGGAGTGGGACTACCCTACAATGAGCAGTTCTTC.